The 20 T cell receptor beta chains given below trace back to one sample, sequenced in a study of CD8 T cells in ankylosing spondylitis. Notes on the study in general: A motif in TCR beta, a set of under ten highly homologous variants, appeared characteristic of ankylosing spondylitis blood.

TCRdb independently ran MiXCR on the 5' RACE reads; one entry per CDR3 protein. This table holds about 220,000 distinct CDR3 sequences, 6% to 8% found once. No antigen has been assigned to these receptors. The sequenced sample was blood, either unsorted or a sorted T cell fraction (not recorded which). These receptors were taken from a male donor with ankylosing spondylitis.

At least ten counts were recorded for this clonotype. The genes are TRBV29-1 and TRBJ2-5; TRBD1 might be the D (6 bases). The CDR3 length is 11 residues. Germline V gene data show CDR1 as SQVTM and CDR2 as ANQGSEA. Trimming pared 8 bases from V and 4 bases from J, leaving 11 bases between. The DNA of the CDR3 is TGCAGCCTACAAGGGGGAGAGACCCAGTACTTC. Translation: CSLQGGETQYF.

This clonotype was seen a few times. The chain is built from TRBV27 and TRBJ2-5, with no clear D. Germline V gives CDR1 MNHEY, CDR2 SMNVEV (reference sequence). CDR3 size: 13 residues. The V end lost 6 bases, the J end lost 4 bases, and 12 bases lay between the germline ends. The CDR3 loop is CASRGVVGETQYF. The CDR3 DNA is TGTGCCAGCAGGGGTGTTGTGGGAGAGACCCAGTACTTC.

This clonotype was recorded at least ten times. The CDR3 protein is CSAAGLLNPNTEAFF. The CDR3 DNA reads TGCAGTGCTGCTGGACTCCTTAATCCCAACACTGAAGCTTTCTTT. The chain is built from TRBV20-1 and TRBJ1-1, with no clear D. The CDR3 has 15 amino acids. Trimming removed 5 bases from V and 2 bases from J, with 18 bases in between. CDR1 and CDR2 (germline): DFQATT, SNEGSKA (reference sequence).

Many counts were recorded for this clonotype. The chain has TRBV12-3 or TRBV12-4 and TRBJ1-5, with D uncertain. The germline V and J ends were trimmed by 5 bases and 7 bases, with 12 bases remaining between them. CDR3 length: 13 residues. DNA for the CDR3: TGTGCCAGCAGTACCTCGACAACCCAGCCCCAGCATTTT. Its protein product is CASSTSTTQPQHF.

This clonotype was detected only a few times. The chain links TRBV15 to TRBJ1-4, with 9 bases fitting TRBD1. The CDR3 is 17 amino acids. Trimming cost V 3 bases and J 5 bases; bases outside gene matches: 10. Germline assignment: CDR1 LNHNV and CDR2 YYDKDF (reference sequence). The CDR3 is CATSSSFLTGGNEKLFF. For the CDR3, the DNA is TGTGCCACCAGCAGCAGTTTCTTGACAGGGGGGAATGAAAAACTGTTTTTT.

At least ten counts were recorded for this clonotype. The V call is TRBV7-3, the J call TRBJ2-5; D might be TRBD1 or TRBD2, each matching 5 bases. Germline assignment: CDR1 SGHTA and CDR2 FQGTGA. The V end was cut by 1 base, the J end by 2 bases, with 14 bases between. CDR3 length: 16 amino acids. The CDR3 here is CASSLRGVSTQETQYF. DNA for the CDR3: TGTGCCAGCAGCTTAAGAGGGGTTAGCACGCAAGAGACCCAGTACTTC.

This clonotype was counted at least ten times. The CDR3 DNA follows: TGTGCCAGCAGTGACGGGGACAATCAGCCCCAGCATTTT. This translates into CASSDGDNQPQHF. The chain carries TRBV25-1 and TRBJ1-5; D is uncertain. V lost 3 bases and J 3 bases, leaving 6 bases between the germline ends. Germline CDR1 and CDR2: MGHDK and SYGVNS. This CDR3 comprises 13 residues.

This clonotype was recorded at least ten times. This chain connects TRBV27 to TRBJ2-1; D is undetermined. The CDR3 consists of 15 residues. Trimming shortened V by 5 bases and J by 0 bases, and 11 bases separated the two germline ends. From germline, CDR1 is MNHEY and CDR2 SMNVEV (reference sequence). CDR3 residues: CASSPDSSSYNEQFF. Here the CDR3 DNA reads TGTGCCAGCAGTCCTGACTCGAGCTCCTACAATGAGCAGTTCTTC.

There are many counts of this clonotype. This chain connects TRBV4-3 to TRBJ2-2; 7 nucleotides align to TRBD2. CDR1 and CDR2 from the germline V gene are LGHNA and YSLEER. With V trimmed by 1 base and J by 5 bases, 13 bases remained unmatched. The CDR3 runs to 18 residues. CDR3 coding DNA: TGCGCCAGCAGCCAAGTTTGGGGGAGGGACCTCGGGACCGGGGAGCTGTTTTTT. Translating gives CASSQVWGRDLGTGELFF.

Ten or more counts support this clonotype. This chain links TRBV11-2 with TRBJ1-6, with D perhaps TRBD1 (5 bases). This CDR3 has 14 residues. Germline assignment: CDR1 SGHAT and CDR2 FQNNGV. Trimming removed 2 bases from V and 8 bases from J, with 10 bases in between. CDR3 sequence reads: CASSLHGGDSPLHF. The CDR3 DNA reads TGTGCCAGCAGCTTACACGGAGGGGATTCACCCCTCCACTTT.

This clonotype was counted many times. The V gene is TRBV20-1, the J gene TRBJ2-3; the match to TRBD2 covers 10 bases. Germline loops: CDR1 DFQATT, CDR2 SNEGSKA (reference sequence). The CDR3 contains 16 residues. V gave up 6 bases and J gave up 1 base; unmatched junction bases: 10. The DNA of the CDR3 is TGCAGTGCAGATTTGCCCGGGACTAGCGGCACAGATACGCAGTATTTT. As protein: CSADLPGTSGTDTQYF.

This clonotype was detected a few times. The V call is TRBV9, the J call TRBJ1-4; D is ambiguous. The V and J ends lost 4 bases and 5 bases respectively, with 15 bases between them. The CDR3 spans 15 residues. CDR1 and CDR2 (germline): SGDLS, YYNGEE. The chain's CDR3 is CASSPTSVGNEKLFF. CDR3 nucleotide sequence: TGTGCCAGCAGCCCGACGAGCGTTGGGAATGAAAAACTGTTTTTT.

V is TRBV10-3 and J is TRBJ2-3; the match to TRBD1 covers 7 bases. The V gene end was trimmed by 3 bases and the J gene end by 1 base; junction bases not matched to a gene: 10. CDR3 length: 17 amino acids. Germline loops: CDR1 ENHRY, CDR2 SYGVKD. The CDR3 DNA reads as TGTGCCATCAGTGACTTCATAACAGGGGAGCGCACAGATACGCAGTATTTT. Translated, it gives CAISDFITGERTDTQYF.

This chain connects TRBV9 to TRBJ2-2; TRBD1 agrees at 7 bases. This CDR3 comprises 15 residues. Germline CDR1 is SGDLS and CDR2 is YYNGEE. V shed 3 bases and J 4 bases; nucleotides not matched to a gene: 6. As DNA, the CDR3 is TGTGCCAGCAGCGGACGACAGGGCCGCACCGGGGAGCTGTTTTTT. It encodes CASSGRQGRTGELFF.

This clonotype came up many times. The CDR3 sequence is CASISPDRNGPYEQYF. The CDR3 DNA reads as TGTGCCAGCATTAGCCCGGACAGAAACGGTCCCTACGAGCAGTACTTC. The rearrangement uses TRBV2 and TRBJ2-7, with TRBD1 as a possible D gene (6 bases). CDR3 length: 16 amino acids. Germline CDR1 reads SNHLY; CDR2 reads FYNNEI. Trimming took 7 bases from V and 2 from J, leaving 21 bases between them.

This clonotype was seen many times. The chain is built from TRBV27 and TRBJ2-1; unclear D gene. CDR3 length equals 11 residues. CDR1 is MNHEY, CDR2 SMNVEV, per germline (reference sequence). V was clipped by 6 bases and J by 4 bases, with 4 bases between them. The DNA of the CDR3 is TGTGCCAGCAGCTTTTACAATGAGCAGTTCTTC. Translating it yields CASSFYNEQFF.

This clonotype was detected ten times or more. The CDR3 region is CASSQVTGNNSPLHF. CDR3 coding DNA: TGCGCCAGCAGCCAAGTGACAGGGAATAATTCACCCCTCCACTTT. This chain joins TRBV4-1 and TRBJ1-6; 7 bases align to TRBD1. Germline V CDR1 and CDR2: MGHRA, YSYEKL. The CDR3 loop spans 15 amino acids. V lost 1 base and J lost 5; bases outside the gene matches: 2.

This clonotype was seen repeatedly, ten times or more. The gene calls are TRBV5-1 and TRBJ2-7; D might be TRBD1 (5 bases). Trimming cost V 0 bases and J 1 base, with 14 bases left between them. The length of the CDR3 is 16 residues. CDR1 and CDR2 (germline): SGHRS, YFSETQ. CDR3 in DNA: TGCGCCAGCAGCTTGGTATTGCAGGGCCCATCCTACGAGCAGTACTTC. Translated, it gives CASSLVLQGPSYEQYF.

This clonotype has ten or more counts. The chain combines TRBV5-6 with TRBJ2-1; D not resolved. Germline V gene data show CDR1 as SGHDT and CDR2 as YYEEEE. The CDR3 is 12 residues long. V gave up 0 bases and J gave up 10 bases, with 8 bases separating them. The CDR3 here is CASSLGFSEQFF. The CDR3 bases are TGTGCCAGCAGCTTGGGGTTTAGCGAGCAGTTCTTC.

This clonotype was observed at least ten times. J is TRBJ2-2 and V is TRBV29-1, with D possibly matching TRBD2 (5 bases). Trimming cost V 2 bases and J 1 base, with 5 bases left between them. Germline V gene lookup returns CDR1 SQVTM and CDR2 ANQGSEA. The CDR3 spans 13 residues. The CDR3 DNA follows: TGCAGCGTTGAAAGCGGGAACACCGGGGAGCTGTTTTTT. It specifies CSVESGNTGELFF.